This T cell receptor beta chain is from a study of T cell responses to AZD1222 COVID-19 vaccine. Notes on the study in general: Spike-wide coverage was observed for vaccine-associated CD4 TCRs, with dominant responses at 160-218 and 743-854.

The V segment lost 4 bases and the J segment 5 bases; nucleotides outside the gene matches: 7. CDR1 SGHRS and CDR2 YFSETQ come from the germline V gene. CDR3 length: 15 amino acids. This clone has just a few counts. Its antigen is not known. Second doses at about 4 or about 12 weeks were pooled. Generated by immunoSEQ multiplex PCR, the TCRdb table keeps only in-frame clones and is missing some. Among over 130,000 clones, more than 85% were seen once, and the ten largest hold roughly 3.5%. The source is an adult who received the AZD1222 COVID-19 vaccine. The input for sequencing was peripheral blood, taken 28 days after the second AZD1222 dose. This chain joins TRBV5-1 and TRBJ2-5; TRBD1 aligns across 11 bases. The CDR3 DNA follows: TGCGCCAGCAGCCCTGGACAGGGGGCCTGGGAGACCCAGTACTTC. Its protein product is CASSPGQGAWETQYF. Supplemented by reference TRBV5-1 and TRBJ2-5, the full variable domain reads KAGVTQTPRYLIKTRGQQVTLSCSPISGHRSVSWYQQTPGQGLQFLFEYFSETQRNKGNFPGRFSGRQFSNSRSEMNVSTLELGDSALYLCASSPGQGAWETQYFGPGTRLLVL.